The T cell receptor beta chain described here comes from a study of blood T cell repertoires in COVID-19. Study-wide background: Nucleic acid was either cDNA or gDNA, and it came from T cells, B-cell-depleted T cells, or PBMCs.

V was clipped by 4 bases and J by 3 bases; unmatched bases: 5. From germline, CDR1 is SGHAT and CDR2 FQNNGV. This CDR3 spans 15 amino acids. TCRdb's copy holds only in-frame clones and misses some; the assay was immunoSEQ multiplex PCR. The table includes about 89,000 clones, about 95% detected once. The rearrangement joins TRBV11-2 to TRBJ2-1; 8 bases map to TRBD2. What was sequenced was peripheral blood. The TCR originated in a human donor with active COVID-19. The donor label of this sample is uncertain. The CDR3 nucleotides read TGTGCCAGCAGCTCAGAAGGGACTAGCTACAATGAGCAGTTCTTC. Protein: CASSSEGTSYNEQFF. The whole variable domain, remainder taken from reference TRBV11-2 and TRBJ2-1, is EAGVAQSPRYKIIEKRQSVAFWCNPISGHATLYWYQQILGQGPKLLIQFQNNGVVDDSQLPKDRFSAERLKGVDSTLKIQPAKLEDSAVYLCASSSEGTSYNEQFFGPGTRLTVL.